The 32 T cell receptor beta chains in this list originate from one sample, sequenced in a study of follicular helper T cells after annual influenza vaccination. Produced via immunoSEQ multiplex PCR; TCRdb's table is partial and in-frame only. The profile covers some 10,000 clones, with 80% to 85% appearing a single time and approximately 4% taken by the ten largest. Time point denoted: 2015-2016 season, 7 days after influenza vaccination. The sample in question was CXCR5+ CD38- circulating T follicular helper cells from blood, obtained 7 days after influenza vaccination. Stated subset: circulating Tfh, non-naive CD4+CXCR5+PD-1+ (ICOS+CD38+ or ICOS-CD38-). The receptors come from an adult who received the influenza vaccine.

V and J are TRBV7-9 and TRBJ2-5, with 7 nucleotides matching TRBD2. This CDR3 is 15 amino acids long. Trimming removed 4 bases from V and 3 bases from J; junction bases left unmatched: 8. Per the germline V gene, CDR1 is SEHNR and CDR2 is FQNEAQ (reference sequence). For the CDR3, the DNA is TGTGCCAGCAGCTCAGGACTAGTAAAAGAAGAGACCCAGTACTTC. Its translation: CASSSGLVKEETQYF.

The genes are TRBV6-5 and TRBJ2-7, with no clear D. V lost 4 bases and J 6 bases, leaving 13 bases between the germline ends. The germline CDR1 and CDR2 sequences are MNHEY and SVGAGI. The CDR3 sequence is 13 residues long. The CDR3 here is CASSSHPDAEQYF. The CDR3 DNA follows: TGTGCCAGCAGTTCACACCCGGACGCCGAGCAGTACTTC.

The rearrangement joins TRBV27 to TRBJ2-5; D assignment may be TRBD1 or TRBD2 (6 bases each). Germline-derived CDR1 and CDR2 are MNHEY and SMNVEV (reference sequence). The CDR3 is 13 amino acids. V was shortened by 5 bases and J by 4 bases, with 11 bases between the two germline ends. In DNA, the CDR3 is TGTGCCAGCAGTGGAGGGGGGTCAGAGACCCAGTACTTC. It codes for CASSGGGSETQYF.

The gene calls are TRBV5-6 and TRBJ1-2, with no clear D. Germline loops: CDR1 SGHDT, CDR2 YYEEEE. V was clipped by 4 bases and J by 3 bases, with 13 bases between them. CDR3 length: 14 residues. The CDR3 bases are TGTGCCAGCAGCCGAATGACGGCGGACTATGGCTACACCTTC. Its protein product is CASSRMTADYGYTF.

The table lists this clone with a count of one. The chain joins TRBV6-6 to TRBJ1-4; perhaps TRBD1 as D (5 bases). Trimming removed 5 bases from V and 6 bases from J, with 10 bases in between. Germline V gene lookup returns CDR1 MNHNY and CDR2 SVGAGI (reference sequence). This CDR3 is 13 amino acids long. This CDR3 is CASSRVGDEKLFF. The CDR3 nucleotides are TGTGCCAGCAGTAGGGTGGGGGATGAAAAACTGTTTTTT.

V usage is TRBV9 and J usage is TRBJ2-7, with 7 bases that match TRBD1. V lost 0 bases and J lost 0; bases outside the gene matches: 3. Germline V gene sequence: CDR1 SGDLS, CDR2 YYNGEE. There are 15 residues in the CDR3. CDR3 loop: CASSVGWDSSYEQYF. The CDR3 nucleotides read TGTGCCAGCAGCGTAGGTTGGGACAGCTCCTACGAGCAGTACTTC.

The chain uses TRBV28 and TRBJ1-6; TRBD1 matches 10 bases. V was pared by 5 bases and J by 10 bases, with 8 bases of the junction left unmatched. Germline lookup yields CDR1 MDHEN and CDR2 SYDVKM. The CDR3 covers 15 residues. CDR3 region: CASSPRTGGSSPLHF. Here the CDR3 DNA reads TGTGCCAGCAGTCCCCGGACAGGGGGAAGCTCACCCCTCCACTTT.

The chain's CDR3 is CASSPRGRATTDTQYF. DNA of the CDR3: TGTGCCAGTAGTCCAAGGGGGCGGGCTACCACAGATACGCAGTATTTT. V gene TRBV19 combines with J gene TRBJ2-3; TRBD1 matches 7 bases. The CDR3 contains 16 residues. J gave up 2 bases and V 5 bases, and 10 bases lay outside the gene matches. CDR1 is LNHDA, CDR2 SQIVND, per germline (reference sequence).

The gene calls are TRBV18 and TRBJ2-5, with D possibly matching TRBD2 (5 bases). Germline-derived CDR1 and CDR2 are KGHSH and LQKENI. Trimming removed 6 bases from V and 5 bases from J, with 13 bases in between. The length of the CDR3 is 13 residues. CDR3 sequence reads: CASSADSGETQYF. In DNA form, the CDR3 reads TGTGCCAGCTCCGCGGACTCGGGGGAGACCCAGTACTTC. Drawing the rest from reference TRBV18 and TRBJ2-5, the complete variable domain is NAGVMQNPRHLVRRRGQEARLRCSPMKGHSHVYWYRQLPEEGLKFMVYLQKENIIDESGMPKERFSAEFPKEGPSILRIQQVVRGDSAAYFCASSADSGETQYFGPGTRLLVL.

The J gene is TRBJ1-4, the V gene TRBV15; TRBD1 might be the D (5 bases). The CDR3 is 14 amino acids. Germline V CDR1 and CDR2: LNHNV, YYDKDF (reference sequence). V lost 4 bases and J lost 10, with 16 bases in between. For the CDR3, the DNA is TGTGCCACCAGCACCGGGACCGGCCCACGAAAACTGTTTTTT. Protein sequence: CATSTGTGPRKLFF.

CDR3 region: CASSLVAAAAGTDTQYF. For the CDR3, the DNA is TGTGCCAGCAGCTTAGTGGCGGCCGCGGCTGGCACAGATACGCAGTATTTT. The chain combines TRBV7-6 with TRBJ2-3; D remains unclear. The CDR3 is 17 amino acids. Germline V lookup: CDR1 SGHVS, CDR2 FNYEAQ. Trimming pared 1 base from V and 1 base from J, leaving 15 bases between.

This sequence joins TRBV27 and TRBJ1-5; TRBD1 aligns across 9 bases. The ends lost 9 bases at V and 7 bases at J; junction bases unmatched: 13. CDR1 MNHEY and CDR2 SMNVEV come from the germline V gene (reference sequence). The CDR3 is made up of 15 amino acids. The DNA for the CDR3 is TGTGCCAGGAGGTTGGAGGGACAGGGTGACCAGCCCCAGCATTTT. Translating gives CARRLEGQGDQPQHF.

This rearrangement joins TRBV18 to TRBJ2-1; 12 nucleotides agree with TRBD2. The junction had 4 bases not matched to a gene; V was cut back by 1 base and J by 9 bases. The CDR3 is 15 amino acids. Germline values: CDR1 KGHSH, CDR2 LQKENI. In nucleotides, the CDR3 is TGTGCCAGCTCACCACGTCTAGCGGGGGGGGTTGAGCAGTTCTTC. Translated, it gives CASSPRLAGGVEQFF.

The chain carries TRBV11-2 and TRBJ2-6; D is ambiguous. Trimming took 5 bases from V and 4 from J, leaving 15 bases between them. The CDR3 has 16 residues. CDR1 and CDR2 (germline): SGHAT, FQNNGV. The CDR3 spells CASSPDPLAGANVLTF. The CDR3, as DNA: TGTGCCAGCAGCCCGGACCCGTTGGCAGGGGCCAACGTCCTGACTTTC.

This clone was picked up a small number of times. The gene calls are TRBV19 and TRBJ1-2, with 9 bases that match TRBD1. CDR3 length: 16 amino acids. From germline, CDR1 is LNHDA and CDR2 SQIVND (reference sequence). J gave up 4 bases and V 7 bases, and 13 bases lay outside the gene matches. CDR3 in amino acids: CASISTGGKRTYGYTF. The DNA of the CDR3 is TGTGCCAGTATTTCGACAGGGGGTAAACGTACCTATGGCTACACCTTC.

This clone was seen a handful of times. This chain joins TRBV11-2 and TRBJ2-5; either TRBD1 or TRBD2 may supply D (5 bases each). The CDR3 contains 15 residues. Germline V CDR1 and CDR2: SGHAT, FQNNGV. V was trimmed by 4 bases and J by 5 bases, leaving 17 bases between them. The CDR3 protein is CASSYGAGSGETQYF. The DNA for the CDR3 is TGTGCCAGCAGCTATGGGGCAGGGAGTGGGGAGACCCAGTACTTC.

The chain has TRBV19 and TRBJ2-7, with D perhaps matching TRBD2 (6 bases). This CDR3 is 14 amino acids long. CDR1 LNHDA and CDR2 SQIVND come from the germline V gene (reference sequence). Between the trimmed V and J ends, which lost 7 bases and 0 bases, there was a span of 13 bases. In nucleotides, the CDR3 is TGTGCCAGTAATAGGGACGGGAGCTCCTACGAGCAGTACTTC. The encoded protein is CASNRDGSSYEQYF.

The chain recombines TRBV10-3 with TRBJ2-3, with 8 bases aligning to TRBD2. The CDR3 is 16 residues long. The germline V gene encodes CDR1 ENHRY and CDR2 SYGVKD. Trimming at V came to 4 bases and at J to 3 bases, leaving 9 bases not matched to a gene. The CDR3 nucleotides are TGTGCCATCAGTGCACCAGCGGGGGAAGGAACAGATACGCAGTATTTT. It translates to CAISAPAGEGTDTQYF.

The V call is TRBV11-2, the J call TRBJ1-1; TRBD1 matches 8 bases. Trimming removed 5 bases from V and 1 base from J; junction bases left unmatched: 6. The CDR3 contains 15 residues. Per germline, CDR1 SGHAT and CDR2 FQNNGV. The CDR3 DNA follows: TGTGCCAGCAGCCTCGGGACAGGTGGGAACACTGAAGCTTTCTTT. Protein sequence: CASSLGTGGNTEAFF.

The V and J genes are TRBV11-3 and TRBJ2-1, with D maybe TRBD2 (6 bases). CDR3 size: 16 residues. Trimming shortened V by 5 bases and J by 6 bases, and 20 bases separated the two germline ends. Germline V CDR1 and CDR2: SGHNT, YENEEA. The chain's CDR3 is CASSTRQGGGVNEQFF. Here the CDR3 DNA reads TGTGCCAGCAGCACGCGTCAGGGAGGAGGGGTCAATGAGCAGTTCTTC.

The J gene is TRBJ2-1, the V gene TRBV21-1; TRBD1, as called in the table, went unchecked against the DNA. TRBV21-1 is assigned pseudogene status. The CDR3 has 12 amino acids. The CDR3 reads CASSPQVLEQFF. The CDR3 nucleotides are TGTGCCAGCAGCCCCCAGGTCCTTGAGCAGTTCTTC.

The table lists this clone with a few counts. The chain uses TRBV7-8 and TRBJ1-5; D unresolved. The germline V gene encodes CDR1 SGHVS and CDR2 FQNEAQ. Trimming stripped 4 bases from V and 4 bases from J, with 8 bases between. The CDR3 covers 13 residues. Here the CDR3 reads CASSSYDNQPQHF. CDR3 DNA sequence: TGTGCCAGCAGCTCCTACGATAATCAGCCCCAGCATTTT.

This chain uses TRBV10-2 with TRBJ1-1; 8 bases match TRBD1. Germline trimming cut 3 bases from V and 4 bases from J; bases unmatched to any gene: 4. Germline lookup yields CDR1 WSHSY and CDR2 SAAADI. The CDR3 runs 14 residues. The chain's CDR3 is CASSEPQGGTEAFF. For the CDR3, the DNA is TGCGCCAGCAGTGAACCACAGGGGGGCACTGAAGCTTTCTTT.

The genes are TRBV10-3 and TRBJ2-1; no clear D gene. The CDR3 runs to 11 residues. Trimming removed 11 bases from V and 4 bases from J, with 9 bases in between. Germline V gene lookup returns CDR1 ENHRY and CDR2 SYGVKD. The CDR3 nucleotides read TGTGCCTCCAGTGGGTACAATGAGCAGTTCTTC. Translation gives CASSGYNEQFF.

The CDR3 bases are TGCGCCACCTCCTTGGCAGGCCCCACCGGGGAGCTGTTTTTT. As protein: CATSLAGPTGELFF. This sequence joins TRBV5-1 and TRBJ2-2; D is uncertain. V was trimmed by 9 bases and J by 4 bases, leaving 16 bases between them. The CDR3 contains 14 residues. CDR1 and CDR2 from the germline V gene are SGHRS and YFSETQ.

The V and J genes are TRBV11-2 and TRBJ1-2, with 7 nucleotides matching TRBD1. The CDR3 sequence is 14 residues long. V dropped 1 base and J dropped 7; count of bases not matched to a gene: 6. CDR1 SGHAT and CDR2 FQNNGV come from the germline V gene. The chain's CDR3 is CASSLVTGEGGYTF. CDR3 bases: TGTGCCAGCAGCTTAGTAACAGGGGAGGGTGGCTACACCTTC.

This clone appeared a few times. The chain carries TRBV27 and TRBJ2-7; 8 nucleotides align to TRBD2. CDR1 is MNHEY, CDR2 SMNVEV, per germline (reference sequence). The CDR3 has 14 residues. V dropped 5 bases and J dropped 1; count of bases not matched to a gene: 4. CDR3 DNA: TGTGCCAGCAGTCAAGCGGGGGTTTCCTACGAGCAGTACTTC. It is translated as CASSQAGVSYEQYF.

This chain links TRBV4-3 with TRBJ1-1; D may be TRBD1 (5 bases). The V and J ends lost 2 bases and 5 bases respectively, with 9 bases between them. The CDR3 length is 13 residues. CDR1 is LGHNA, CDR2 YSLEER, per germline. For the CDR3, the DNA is TGCGCCAGCAGCCAACAAGAGGGGACTGAAGCTTTCTTT. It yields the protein CASSQQEGTEAFF.

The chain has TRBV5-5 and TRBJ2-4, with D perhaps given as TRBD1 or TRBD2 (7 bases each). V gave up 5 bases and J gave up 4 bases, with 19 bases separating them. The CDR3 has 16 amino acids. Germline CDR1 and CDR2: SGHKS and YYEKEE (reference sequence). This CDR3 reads CASRMAGAGGKNIQYF. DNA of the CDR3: TGTGCCAGCAGGATGGCGGGAGCAGGGGGAAAAAACATTCAGTACTTC.

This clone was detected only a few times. CDR3: CASSASVLRNEQFF. The CDR3 coding sequence is TGTGCCAGCAGCGCCTCAGTACTGCGGAATGAGCAGTTCTTC. This chain connects TRBV9 to TRBJ2-1; no firm D call. The ends were cut back, 3 bases at V and 7 bases at J, with 14 bases in the middle. The germline V gene has CDR1 SGDLS and CDR2 YYNGEE. The CDR3 spans 14 residues. Supplemented by reference TRBV9 and TRBJ2-1, the full variable domain reads DSGVTQTPKHLITATGQRVTLRCSPRSGDLSVYWYQQSLDQGLQFLIQYYNGEERAKGNILERFSAQQFPDLHSELNLSSLELGDSALYFCASSASVLRNEQFFGPGTRLTVL.

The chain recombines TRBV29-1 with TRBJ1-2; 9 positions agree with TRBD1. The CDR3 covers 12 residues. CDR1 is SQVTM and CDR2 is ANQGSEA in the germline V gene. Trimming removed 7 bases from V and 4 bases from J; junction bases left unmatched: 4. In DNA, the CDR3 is TGCAGCGGAGGGGGACAGGGCTATGGCTACACCTTC. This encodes CSGGGQGYGYTF.

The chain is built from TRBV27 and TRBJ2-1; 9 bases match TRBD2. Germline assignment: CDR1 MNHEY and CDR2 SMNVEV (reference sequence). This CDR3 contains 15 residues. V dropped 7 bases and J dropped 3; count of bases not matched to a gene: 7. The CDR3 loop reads CASTSPTSGYNEQFF. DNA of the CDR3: TGTGCCAGCACCAGCCCGACTAGCGGCTACAATGAGCAGTTCTTC.